The source of this T cell receptor (beta chain) is a study of shared clonotypes between healthy human individuals. This CDR3 is 14 amino acids long. Trimming removed 5 bases at V and 5 bases at J, with 15 bases between. CDR1 is MNHNS, CDR2 SASEGT, per germline. The method was immunoSEQ multiplex PCR; TCRdb's version includes in-frame clones alone and lacks a portion of them. The sample lists over a million clones, under 80% occurring once. The source material was memory CD4+ T cells sorted from blood. As to subset: CD45RA-negative fraction. The TCR comes from a man aged 18 to 30 in good health. The chain combines TRBV6-1 with TRBJ2-5, with D possibly TRBD2 on 5 matching bases. CDR3 in amino acids: CASSPGKIGETQYF. The DNA for the CDR3 is TGTGCCAGCAGTCCGGGGAAGATTGGGGAGACCCAGTACTTC.